This TCR beta chain was observed in a study of blood T cell repertoires in COVID-19. At the level of the study: From the United States, Italy and Spain came samples of acute and convalescent COVID-19. T cells, B-cell-depleted T cells, or PBMCs supplied cDNA or gDNA.

Source study methods: Amplification of reference gene primers provided the estimated nucleated cell counts. Here immunoSEQ multiplex PCR was the method, and the copy in TCRdb shows in-frame clones only, minus some. Clone size and the V and J calls come from that table; the DNA yielded D and trimming. The sample yields about 320,000 clones, roughly 86% seen once. Germline CDR1 MGHRA, CDR2 YSYEKL. This CDR3 has 15 amino acids. Trimming took 0 bases from V and 4 from J, leaving 12 bases between them. Seattle patients were enrolled while actively infected and followed longitudinally. The J gene is TRBJ1-1, the V gene TRBV4-1, with D perhaps matching TRBD1 (5 bases). This TCR was sampled from a woman in her twenties or thirties with COVID-19, enrolled during active disease. Sequencing was carried out using peripheral blood. The CDR3 loop is CASSQDLQVATEAFF. DNA of the CDR3: TGCGCCAGCAGCCAAGATCTACAGGTGGCCACTGAAGCTTTCTTT.